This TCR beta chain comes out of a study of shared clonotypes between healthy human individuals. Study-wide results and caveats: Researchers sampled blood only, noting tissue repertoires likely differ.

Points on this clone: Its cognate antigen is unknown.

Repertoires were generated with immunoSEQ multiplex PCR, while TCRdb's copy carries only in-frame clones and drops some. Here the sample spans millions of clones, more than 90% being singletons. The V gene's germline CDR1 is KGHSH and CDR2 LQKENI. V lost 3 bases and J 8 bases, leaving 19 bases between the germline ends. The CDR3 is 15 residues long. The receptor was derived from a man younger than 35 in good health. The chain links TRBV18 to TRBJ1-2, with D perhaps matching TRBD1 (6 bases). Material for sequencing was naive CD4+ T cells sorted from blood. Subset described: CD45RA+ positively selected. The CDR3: CASSPSTGGAEGYTF. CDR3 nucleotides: TGTGCCAGCTCACCCTCCACCGGGGGGGCGGAGGGCTACACCTTC.